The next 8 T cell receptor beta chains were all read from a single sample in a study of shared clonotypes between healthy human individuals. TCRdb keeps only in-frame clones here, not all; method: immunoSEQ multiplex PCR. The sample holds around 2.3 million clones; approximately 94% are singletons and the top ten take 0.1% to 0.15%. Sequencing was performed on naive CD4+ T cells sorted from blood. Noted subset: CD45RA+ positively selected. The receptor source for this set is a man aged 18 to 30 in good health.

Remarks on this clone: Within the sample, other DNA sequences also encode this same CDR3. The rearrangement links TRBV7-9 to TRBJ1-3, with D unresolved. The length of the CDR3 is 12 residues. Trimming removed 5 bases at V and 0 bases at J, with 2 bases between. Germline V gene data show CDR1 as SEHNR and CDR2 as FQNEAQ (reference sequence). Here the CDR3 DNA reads TGTGCCAGCAGCAACTCTGGAAACACCATATATTTT. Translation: CASSNSGNTIYF.

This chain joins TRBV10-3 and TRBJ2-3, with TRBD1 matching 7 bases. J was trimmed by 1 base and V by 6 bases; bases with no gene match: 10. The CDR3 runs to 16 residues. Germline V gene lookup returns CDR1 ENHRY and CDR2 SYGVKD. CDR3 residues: CAISLLTTGGTDTQYF. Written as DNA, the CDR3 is TGTGCCATCAGCCTCCTAACCACAGGGGGCACAGATACGCAGTATTTT.

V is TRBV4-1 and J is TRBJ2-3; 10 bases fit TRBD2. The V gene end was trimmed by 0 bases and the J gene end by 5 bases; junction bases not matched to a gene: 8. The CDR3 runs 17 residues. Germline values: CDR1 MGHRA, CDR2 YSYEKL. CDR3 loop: CASSQDVSGRAGDTQYF. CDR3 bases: TGCGCCAGCAGCCAAGATGTCAGCGGGAGGGCCGGAGATACGCAGTATTTT.

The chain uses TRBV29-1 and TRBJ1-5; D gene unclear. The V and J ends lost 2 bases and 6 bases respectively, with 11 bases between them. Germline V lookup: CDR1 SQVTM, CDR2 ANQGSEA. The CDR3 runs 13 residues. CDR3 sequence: CSVETEVGQPQHF. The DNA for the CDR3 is TGCAGCGTTGAAACAGAGGTTGGTCAGCCCCAGCATTTT.

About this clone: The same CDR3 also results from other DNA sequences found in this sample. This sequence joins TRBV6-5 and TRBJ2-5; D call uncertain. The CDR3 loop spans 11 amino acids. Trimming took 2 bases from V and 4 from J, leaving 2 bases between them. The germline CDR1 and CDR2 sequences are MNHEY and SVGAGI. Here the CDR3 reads CASSYGETQYF. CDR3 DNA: TGTGCCAGCAGTTACGGAGAGACCCAGTACTTC.

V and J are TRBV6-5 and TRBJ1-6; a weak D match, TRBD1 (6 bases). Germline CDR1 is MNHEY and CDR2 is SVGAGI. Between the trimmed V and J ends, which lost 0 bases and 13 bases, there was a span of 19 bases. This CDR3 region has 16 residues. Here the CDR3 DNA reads TGTGCCAGCAGTTACTCAACCGGGACAACTCCACTCCCCCTCCACTTT. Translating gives CASSYSTGTTPLPLHF.

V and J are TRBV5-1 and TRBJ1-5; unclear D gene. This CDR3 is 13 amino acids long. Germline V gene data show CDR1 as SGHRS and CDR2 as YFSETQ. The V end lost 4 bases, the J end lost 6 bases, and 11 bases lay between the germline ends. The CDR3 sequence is CASSDGMGQPQHF. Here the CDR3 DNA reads TGCGCCAGCAGCGACGGTATGGGTCAGCCCCAGCATTTT.

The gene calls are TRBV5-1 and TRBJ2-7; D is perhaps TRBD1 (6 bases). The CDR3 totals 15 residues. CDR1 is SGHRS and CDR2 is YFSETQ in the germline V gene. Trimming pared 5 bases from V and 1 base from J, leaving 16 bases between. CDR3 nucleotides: TGCGCCAGCAGGCTGGACAGCGGATCGTCCTACGAGCAGTACTTC. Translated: CASRLDSGSSYEQYF.